The T cell receptor (beta chain) described here comes from a study of vaccination effects on CD4 cells after COVID-19. Germline-derived CDR1 and CDR2 are MGHRA and YSYEKL. The CDR3 covers 15 residues. J was trimmed by 3 bases and V by 1 base; bases with no gene match: 6. Comments on this clone: The antigen is not known.

TCRdb's table, derived via immunoSEQ multiplex PCR, lists solely in-frame clones and lacks some. The sample comprises about 59,000 clones, about 78% of which are singletons, and 2% rests with the top ten. Before any sequencing was done, the ViraFEST assay used viral peptide pools to expand antigen-specific CD4+ T cells. Culture proceeded for 10 days, and CD4+ T cells were then isolated. As their vaccination, participants received two doses of either BNT162b2 or mRNA-1273. The TCR sequence derives from a human donor who received a COVID-19 vaccine. Sequencing used CD4+ T cells from PBMCs cultured with HCoV-OC43 spike peptides, obtained after COVID-19 vaccination. The subset denotes: HCoV-OC43 spike overlapping peptide pool stimulation. The rearrangement joins TRBV4-1 to TRBJ2-7, with TRBD1 matching over 7 bases. CDR3 amino acids: CASSQVKTGSYEQYV. The CDR3 bases are TGCGCCAGCAGCCAAGTTAAGACAGGGAGCTACGAGCAGTACGTC.